The next 25 T cell receptor beta chains were all read from a single sample in a study of post-analysis software for immune sequencing data. These receptors have no known antigen. Study-wide points: Roughly 5 TRBV segments (TRBV5-6, TRBV5-1 and TRBV20-1 among them) occurred more frequently in patients than in controls.

The TCR beta cDNA libraries contained unique molecular identifiers. Each CDR3 protein gets one entry after TCRdb re-called the PCR reads with MiXCR. The data contain more than 500,000 distinct CDR3 sequences, around a third of them singletons. Sequencing was carried out using blood. These receptors were obtained from a girl aged 2 to 17 with multiple sclerosis.

This clonotype was counted only a few times. The gene calls are TRBV20-1 and TRBJ2-7, with no clear D. The CDR3 is 14 residues long. The germline CDR1 and CDR2 sequences are DFQATT and SNEGSKA (reference sequence). Trimming left V 1 base short and J 1 base short, with 11 bases between. For the CDR3, the DNA is TGCAGTGCTAGAGGCCCTTTGGAGTCCTACGAGCAGTACTTC. Protein product: CSARGPLESYEQYF.

This clonotype turned up a few times. The V gene is TRBV12-3 or TRBV12-4, the J gene TRBJ1-5, with TRBD1 identical over 9 bases. The CDR3 has 15 amino acids. The J segment lost 3 bases and the V segment lost 6 bases, leaving 6 bases of the junction unmatched. The CDR3 DNA reads TGTGCCAGCAGAACCGGGACAGGGCCCAATCAGCCCCAGCATTTT. Its protein product is CASRTGTGPNQPQHF.

V and J are TRBV3-1 and TRBJ2-5, with D unclear. Germline assignment: CDR1 LGHDT and CDR2 YNNKEL (reference sequence). V was pared by 3 bases and J by 0 bases, with 11 bases between. The CDR3 extends over 15 amino acids. CDR3 sequence: CASSHRLGYQETQYF. The CDR3 nucleotides are TGTGCCAGCAGCCACCGGCTAGGTTACCAAGAGACCCAGTACTTC.

In regard to this clonotype: The germline gene is not matched at one end of the junction; a read error may be the cause. The chain employs TRBV18 and TRBJ1-5; no definite D call. This CDR3 is built from 16 residues. Germline V gives CDR1 KGHSH, CDR2 LQKENI. CDR3 DNA: TGTGCCGGCTCACCAACTCCCGATAGCCTTAATCAGCCCCAGCATTTT. Translation: CAGSPTPDSLNQPQHF.

This chain joins TRBV5-1 and TRBJ2-3; weak D call: TRBD1 (5 bases). The germline V gene has CDR1 SGHRS and CDR2 YFSETQ. The CDR3 covers 13 residues. The V gene lost 0 bases and the J gene lost 14 bases, with 16 bases spanning the gap. The CDR3 is CASSLGSPGMLYF. CDR3 sequence (DNA): TGCGCCAGCAGCTTGGGAAGTCCAGGGATGCTGTATTTT.

This clonotype was picked up a small number of times. J is TRBJ1-6 and V is TRBV15; 7 bases fit TRBD1. The CDR3 has 15 amino acids. The germline gives CDR1 LNHNV, CDR2 YYDKDF (reference sequence). V gave up 4 bases and J gave up 5 bases; unmatched junction bases: 5. The CDR3 DNA is TGTGCCACCAGCACAAAACAGGGGAATAATTCACCCCTCCACTTT. It encodes CATSTKQGNNSPLHF.

This clonotype has more than one count but fewer than ten. The chain combines TRBV4-2 with TRBJ2-1; 10 bases match TRBD2. Germline V CDR1 and CDR2: LGHNA, YNFKEQ. The CDR3 is 18 residues long. Trimming cost V 0 bases and J 3 bases; bases outside gene matches: 8. The CDR3 DNA is TGTGCCAGCAGCCAAGATCCGGTAGCGGGGGGCCTCTACAATGAGCAGTTCTTC. It yields the protein CASSQDPVAGGLYNEQFF.

The J gene is TRBJ2-3, the V gene TRBV4-1, with D perhaps TRBD2 (6 bases). The CDR3 has 14 residues. The V end lost 4 bases, the J end lost 5 bases, and 13 bases lay between the germline ends. Germline V gene lookup returns CDR1 MGHRA and CDR2 YSYEKL. Written as DNA, the CDR3 is TGCGCCAGCAGCCCTGGGGGGAGTATAGATACGCAGTATTTT. Amino acid sequence: CASSPGGSIDTQYF.

This clonotype was counted a single time. The rearrangement joins TRBV10-2 to TRBJ2-7; D is unresolved. With 6 bases removed from V and 0 bases from J, the gap between germline ends came to 15 bases. The CDR3 spans 15 residues. Germline V gene data show CDR1 as WSHSY and CDR2 as SAAADI. The CDR3 region has the DNA TGCGCCAGCAGGACCTTAGACACGAGCTCCTACGAGCAGTACTTC. It specifies CASRTLDTSSYEQYF.

This rearrangement joins TRBV5-1 to TRBJ1-2; 9 nucleotides line up with TRBD1. Trimming took 4 bases from V and 4 from J; bases not matched to a gene: 5. The CDR3 extends over 14 amino acids. The V gene's germline CDR1 is SGHRS and CDR2 YFSETQ. CDR3 DNA: TGCGCCAGCAGCACAGGGGGCGGTAGCTATGGCTACACCTTC. Protein product: CASSTGGGSYGYTF.

The rearrangement joins TRBV10-3 to TRBJ2-5; the match to TRBD1 covers 9 bases. V gave up 0 bases and J gave up 4 bases; unmatched junction bases: 12. Germline V CDR1 and CDR2: ENHRY, SYGVKD. CDR3 size: 18 residues. The CDR3 region is CAISESSGTGRSGETQYF. CDR3 nucleotides: TGTGCCATCAGTGAGTCGAGTGGGACAGGGCGTAGCGGAGAGACCCAGTACTTC.

This clonotype has a handful of counts. V is TRBV9 and J is TRBJ1-5; D perhaps matches TRBD1 (6 bases). The CDR3 spans 15 residues. V lost 0 bases, J lost 4 bases, and 11 bases lay in between. Germline V gives CDR1 SGDLS, CDR2 YYNGEE. The CDR3 loop is CASSVGIQGNQPQHF. The CDR3 bases are TGTGCCAGCAGCGTAGGTATACAGGGAAATCAGCCCCAGCATTTT.

This clonotype was seen only a few times. V is TRBV5-1 and J is TRBJ2-5; 7 bases map to TRBD1. The CDR3 is 14 amino acids. The germline V gene has CDR1 SGHRS and CDR2 YFSETQ. Losses at the gene ends were 4 bases for V and 3 bases for J; bases not matched to a gene: 6. Here the CDR3 reads CASSPGQPKETQYF. The CDR3 region has the DNA TGCGCCAGCAGCCCGGGACAGCCAAAAGAGACCCAGTACTTC.

This clonotype was seen a handful of times. This chain's CDR3 is CSARTGWDQPQHF. CDR3 in DNA: TGCAGTGCTAGAACAGGGTGGGATCAGCCCCAGCATTTT. The chain joins TRBV20-1 to TRBJ1-5; maybe TRBD1 (6 bases). CDR3 size: 13 residues. Trimming removed 2 bases at V and 5 bases at J, with 10 bases between. Germline V gene lookup returns CDR1 DFQATT and CDR2 SNEGSKA (reference sequence).

This clonotype has only a few counts. The rearrangement links TRBV11-2 to TRBJ1-2, with 7 bases matching TRBD1. Germline V gives CDR1 SGHAT, CDR2 FQNNGV. This CDR3 contains 14 residues. Trimming took 3 bases from V and 7 from J; bases not matched to a gene: 8. CDR3 in amino acids: CASSLRGDRVGYTF. In DNA form, the CDR3 reads TGTGCCAGCAGCTTGAGGGGAGACAGGGTTGGCTACACCTTC. Complete variable domain (other parts from reference TRBV11-2 and TRBJ1-2): EAGVAQSPRYKIIEKRQSVAFWCNPISGHATLYWYQQILGQGPKLLIQFQNNGVVDDSQLPKDRFSAERLKGVDSTLKIQPAKLEDSAVYLCASSLRGDRVGYTFGSGTRLTVV.

This clonotype was detected once. The chain is built from TRBV7-9 and TRBJ1-1; TRBD1 agrees at 8 bases. Germline-derived CDR1 and CDR2 are SEHNR and FQNEAQ (reference sequence). The CDR3 spans 15 residues. V was clipped by 4 bases and J by 6 bases; unmatched bases: 10. In DNA form, the CDR3 reads TGTGCCAGCAGCTCCACAGGGGGATCGGCAGCTGAAGCTTTCTTT. Protein product: CASSSTGGSAAEAFF.

V is TRBV20-1 and J is TRBJ1-2; 7 nucleotides line up with TRBD1. In germline, CDR1 is DFQATT, CDR2 SNEGSKA (reference sequence). With V trimmed by 4 bases and J by 6 bases, 5 bases remained unmatched. This CDR3 has 12 amino acids. The CDR3 loop is CSATGQVNGYTF. CDR3 DNA sequence: TGCAGTGCTACTGGACAGGTCAATGGCTACACCTTC.

Concerning this clonotype: An end of the junction does not agree with germline; a read error may underlie this. The chain combines TRBV5-1 with TRBJ2-4; D may be TRBD1 (7 bases). Germline V lookup: CDR1 SGHRS, CDR2 YFSETQ. The CDR3 contains 15 residues. The CDR3, as DNA: TGCGCCAGCAGCTTGTCAGGGGGGAATGGAAACATTCGGTACTTC. This sequence encodes CASSLSGGNGNIRYF. The full variable domain, with the rest looked up from reference TRBV5-1 and TRBJ2-4, is KAGVTQTPRYLIKTRGQQVTLSCSPISGHRSVSWYQQTPGQGLQFLFEYFSETQRNKGNFPGRFSGRQFSNSRSEMNVSTLELGDSALYLCASSLSGGNGNIRYFGAGTRLSVL.

The table lists this clonotype with a few counts. The V gene is TRBV6-6, the J gene TRBJ2-4; D is tentatively TRBD1 or TRBD2 (6 bases each). The DNA end is more similar to TRBJ2-7, so the J call may be wrong. The CDR3 sequence is 16 residues long. Germline V gene sequence: CDR1 MNHNY, CDR2 SVGAGI (reference sequence). CDR3 region: CASSYTQPGARGEQYF. The CDR3 DNA reads as TGTGCCAGCAGTTACACTCAGCCGGGGGCGCGGGGCGAGCAGTACTTC.

This clonotype was seen only a few times. This CDR3 is CASSLTSYNEQFF. In DNA form, the CDR3 reads TGTGCCAGCAGCTTAACCTCCTACAATGAGCAGTTCTTC. The chain links TRBV11-1 to TRBJ2-1; D remains ambiguous. The germline V gene encodes CDR1 SGHAT and CDR2 FQDESV (reference sequence). This CDR3 is built from 13 residues. Between the trimmed V and J ends, which lost 2 bases and 0 bases, there was a span of 2 bases.

The J gene is TRBJ2-7, the V gene TRBV10-3; D possibly corresponds to TRBD1 (5 bases). This CDR3 region has 14 residues. The V and J ends lost 10 bases and 0 bases respectively, with 16 bases between them. Germline CDR1 and CDR2: ENHRY and SYGVKD. CDR3 DNA sequence: TGTGCCACTCAACCAGGGAAGAGCTCCTACGAGCAGTACTTC. Encoded protein: CATQPGKSSYEQYF.

This clonotype was seen a few times. The rearrangement joins TRBV12-3 or TRBV12-4 to TRBJ2-7; no reliable D call. The CDR3 totals 14 residues. V was pared by 5 bases and J by 2 bases, with 13 bases between. The CDR3 reads CASSDDGRTYEQYF. CDR3 in DNA: TGTGCCAGCAGTGACGACGGACGGACCTACGAGCAGTACTTC.

This clonotype was seen only a few times. This chain uses TRBV6-1 with TRBJ2-5; perhaps TRBD1 as D (6 bases). V dropped 0 bases and J dropped 4 bases, with 12 bases sitting between them. This CDR3 is 15 amino acids long. The germline CDR1 and CDR2 sequences are MNHNS and SASEGT. CDR3 sequence: CASSEAGARGETQYF. The CDR3 DNA reads as TGTGCCAGCAGTGAAGCGGGGGCCAGGGGAGAGACCCAGTACTTC.

This clonotype was recorded many times. V is TRBV20-1 and J is TRBJ2-1, with TRBD2 identical over 11 bases. CDR3 size: 14 residues. Germline V lookup: CDR1 DFQATT, CDR2 SNEGSKA (reference sequence). The V and J ends lost 5 bases and 4 bases, in that order; junction bases with no gene match: 4. The CDR3 loop reads CSAVPSGGYNEQFF. The CDR3, as DNA: TGCAGTGCTGTGCCTAGCGGGGGGTACAATGAGCAGTTCTTC.

V usage is TRBV6-6 and J usage is TRBJ1-1, with D possibly matching TRBD1 (5 bases). The ends were cut back, 6 bases at V and 5 bases at J, with 16 bases in the middle. Germline values: CDR1 MNHNY, CDR2 SVGAGI (reference sequence). CDR3 length: 14 residues. The CDR3 region has the DNA TGTGCCAGCAGAGCCCAGGGTGGCCGAACTGAAGCTTTCTTT. This encodes CASRAQGGRTEAFF.